This TCR beta chain derives from a study of blood T cells in healthy people across ages. At the level of the study: The capture of about one barcoded beta molecule per two T cells was achieved by template switching.

For this clonotype: The target antigen is unknown.

Trimming removed 4 bases from V and 7 bases from J, with 22 bases in between. The CDR3 consists of 15 residues. Germline-derived CDR1 and CDR2 are DFQATT and SNEGSKA (reference sequence). All donors came from Russia, were Caucasian and healthy, and spanned ages about 6 to 90. Study conclusions and caveats: More naive CD4+ cells and higher diversity marked long-lived donors relative to aged donors.

The use of a sample-barcoded 5' primer and a J-beta primer mix characterized a second PCR of roughly 6 to 11 cycles. Using its own MiXCR run on the 5' RACE reads, TCRdb lists one record per CDR3 protein. The sample has roughly 700,000 distinct CDR3 sequences, 32% seen once. Sequencing was performed on blood. This TCR came from a woman aged 80 or over in good health. The rearrangement uses TRBV20-1 and TRBJ1-2; D might be TRBD1 (5 bases). For the CDR3, the DNA is TGCAGTGCTAATGGCCCGGGACCACAAGGAGGTGGCTACACCTTC. Amino acid sequence: CSANGPGPQGGGYTF.